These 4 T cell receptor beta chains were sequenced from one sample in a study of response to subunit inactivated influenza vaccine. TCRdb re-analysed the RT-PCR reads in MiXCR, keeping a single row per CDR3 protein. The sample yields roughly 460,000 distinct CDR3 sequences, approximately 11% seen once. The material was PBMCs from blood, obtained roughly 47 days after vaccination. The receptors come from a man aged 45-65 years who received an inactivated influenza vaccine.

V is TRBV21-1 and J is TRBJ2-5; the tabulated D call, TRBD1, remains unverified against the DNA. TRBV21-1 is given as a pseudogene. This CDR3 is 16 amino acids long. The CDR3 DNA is TGTGCCAGCAGCACCTCGAGGCAAAACCGGGCGGAGACCCAGTACTTC. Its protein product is CASSTSRQNRAETQYF.

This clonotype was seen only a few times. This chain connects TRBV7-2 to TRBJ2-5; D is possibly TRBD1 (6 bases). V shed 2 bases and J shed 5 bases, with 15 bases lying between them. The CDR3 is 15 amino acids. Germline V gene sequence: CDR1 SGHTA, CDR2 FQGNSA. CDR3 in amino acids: CASSLSRDNMETQYF. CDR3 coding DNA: TGTGCCAGCAGCTTATCACGGGACAATATGGAGACCCAGTACTTC. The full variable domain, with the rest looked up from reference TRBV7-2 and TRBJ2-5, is GAGVSQSPSNKVTEKGKDVELRCDPISGHTALYWYRQSLGQGLEFLIYFQGNSAPDKSGLPSDRFSAERTGGSVSTLTIQRTQQEDSAVYLCASSLSRDNMETQYFGPGTRLLVL.

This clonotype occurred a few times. In DNA form, the CDR3 reads TGTGCCAGCAGCTTAGGGCCGGGGGACAACTATGGCTACACCTTC. It specifies CASSLGPGDNYGYTF. The rearrangement links TRBV7-9 to TRBJ1-2, with D maybe TRBD1 (5 bases). In germline, CDR1 is SEHNR, CDR2 FQNEAQ (reference sequence). The ends were cut back, 1 base at V and 2 bases at J, with 11 bases in the middle. The CDR3 has 15 amino acids.

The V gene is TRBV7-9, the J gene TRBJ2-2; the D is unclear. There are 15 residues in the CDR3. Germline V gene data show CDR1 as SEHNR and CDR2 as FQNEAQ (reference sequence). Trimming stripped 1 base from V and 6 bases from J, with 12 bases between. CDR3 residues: CASSLGSTFAGELFF. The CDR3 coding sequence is TGTGCCAGCAGCTTAGGATCCACTTTCGCCGGGGAGCTGTTTTTT.